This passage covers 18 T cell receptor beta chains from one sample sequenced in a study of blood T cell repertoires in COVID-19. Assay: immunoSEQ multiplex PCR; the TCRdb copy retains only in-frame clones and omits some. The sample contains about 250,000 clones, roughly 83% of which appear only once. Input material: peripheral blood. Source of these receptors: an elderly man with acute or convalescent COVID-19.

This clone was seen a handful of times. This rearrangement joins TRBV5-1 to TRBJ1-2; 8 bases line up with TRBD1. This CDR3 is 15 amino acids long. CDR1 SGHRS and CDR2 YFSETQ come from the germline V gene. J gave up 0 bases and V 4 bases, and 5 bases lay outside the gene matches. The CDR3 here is CASSLTGDANYGYTF. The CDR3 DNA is TGCGCCAGCAGCCTGACAGGGGACGCTAACTATGGCTACACCTTC.

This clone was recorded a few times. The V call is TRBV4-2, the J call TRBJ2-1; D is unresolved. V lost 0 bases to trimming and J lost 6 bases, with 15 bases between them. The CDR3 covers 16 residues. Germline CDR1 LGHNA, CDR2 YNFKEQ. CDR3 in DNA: TGTGCCAGCAGCCAAGACGGCGCCGTAAGAGGCAATGAGCAGTTCTTC. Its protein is CASSQDGAVRGNEQFF.

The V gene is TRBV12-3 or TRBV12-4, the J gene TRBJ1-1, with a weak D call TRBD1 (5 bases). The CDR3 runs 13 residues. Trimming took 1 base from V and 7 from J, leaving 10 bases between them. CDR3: CASSLVEGYEAFF. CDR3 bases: TGTGCCAGCAGTTTAGTGGAGGGGTATGAAGCTTTCTTT.

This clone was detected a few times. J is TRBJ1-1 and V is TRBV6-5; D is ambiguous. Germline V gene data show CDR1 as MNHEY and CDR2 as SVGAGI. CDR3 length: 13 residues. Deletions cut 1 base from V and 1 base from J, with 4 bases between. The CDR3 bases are TGTGCCAGCAGTTACTTAGCGAACACTGAAGCTTTCTTT. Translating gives CASSYLANTEAFF.

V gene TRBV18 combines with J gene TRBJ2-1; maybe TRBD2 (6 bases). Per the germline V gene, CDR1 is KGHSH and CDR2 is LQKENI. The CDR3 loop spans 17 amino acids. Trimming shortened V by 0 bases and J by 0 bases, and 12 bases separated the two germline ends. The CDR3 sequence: CASSPPARESSYNEQFF. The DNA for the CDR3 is TGTGCCAGCTCACCACCCGCTCGGGAGAGCTCCTACAATGAGCAGTTCTTC.

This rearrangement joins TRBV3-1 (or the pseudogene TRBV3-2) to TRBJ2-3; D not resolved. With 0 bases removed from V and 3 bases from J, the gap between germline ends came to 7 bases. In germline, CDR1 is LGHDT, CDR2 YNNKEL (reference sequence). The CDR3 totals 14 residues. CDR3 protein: CASSQEWPTDTQYF. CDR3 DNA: TGTGCCAGCAGCCAAGAATGGCCAACAGATACGCAGTATTTT.

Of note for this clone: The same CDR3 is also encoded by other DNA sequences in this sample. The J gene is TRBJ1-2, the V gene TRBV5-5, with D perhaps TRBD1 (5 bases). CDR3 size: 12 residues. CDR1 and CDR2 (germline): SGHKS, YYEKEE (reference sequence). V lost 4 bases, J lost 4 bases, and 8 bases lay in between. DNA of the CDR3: TGTGCCAGCAGCCTGGACACCTATGGCTACACCTTC. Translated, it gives CASSLDTYGYTF.

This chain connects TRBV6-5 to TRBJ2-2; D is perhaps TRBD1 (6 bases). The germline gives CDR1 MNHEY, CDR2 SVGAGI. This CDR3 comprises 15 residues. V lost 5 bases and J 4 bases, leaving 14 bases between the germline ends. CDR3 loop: CASSSPGEITGELFF. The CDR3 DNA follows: TGTGCCAGCAGTAGTCCAGGGGAGATCACCGGGGAGCTGTTTTTT.

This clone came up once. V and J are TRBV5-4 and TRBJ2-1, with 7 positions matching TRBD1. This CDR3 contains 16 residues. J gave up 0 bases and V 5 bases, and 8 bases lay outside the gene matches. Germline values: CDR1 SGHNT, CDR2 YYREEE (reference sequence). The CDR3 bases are TGTGCCAGCAGTCTATACAGGGGTAGCTCCTACAATGAGCAGTTCTTC. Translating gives CASSLYRGSSYNEQFF.

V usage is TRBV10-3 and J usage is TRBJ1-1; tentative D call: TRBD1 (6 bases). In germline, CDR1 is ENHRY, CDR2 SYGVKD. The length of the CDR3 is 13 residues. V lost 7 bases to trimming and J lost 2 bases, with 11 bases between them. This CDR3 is CAIKQGRNTEAFF. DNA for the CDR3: TGTGCCATCAAGCAGGGGCGTAACACTGAAGCTTTCTTT.

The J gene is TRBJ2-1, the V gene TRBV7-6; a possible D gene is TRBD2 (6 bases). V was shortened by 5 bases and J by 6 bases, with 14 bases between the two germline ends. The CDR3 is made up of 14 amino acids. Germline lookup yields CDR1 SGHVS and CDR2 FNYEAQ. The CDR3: CASSIPGRSNEQFF. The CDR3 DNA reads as TGTGCCAGCAGCATCCCGGGGAGGAGCAATGAGCAGTTCTTC.

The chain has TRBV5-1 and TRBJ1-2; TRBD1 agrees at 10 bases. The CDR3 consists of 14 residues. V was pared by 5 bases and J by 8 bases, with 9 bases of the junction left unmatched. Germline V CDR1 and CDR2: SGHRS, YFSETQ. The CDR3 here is CASRLRQGAGGYTF. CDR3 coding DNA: TGCGCCAGCAGACTCCGACAGGGGGCCGGGGGCTACACCTTC.

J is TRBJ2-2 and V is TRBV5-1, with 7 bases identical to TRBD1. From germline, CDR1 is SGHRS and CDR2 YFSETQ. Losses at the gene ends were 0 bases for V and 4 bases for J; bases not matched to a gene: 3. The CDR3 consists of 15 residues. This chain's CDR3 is CASSLAHRGTGELFF. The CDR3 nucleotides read TGCGCCAGCAGCTTGGCCCACAGGGGCACCGGGGAGCTGTTTTTT.

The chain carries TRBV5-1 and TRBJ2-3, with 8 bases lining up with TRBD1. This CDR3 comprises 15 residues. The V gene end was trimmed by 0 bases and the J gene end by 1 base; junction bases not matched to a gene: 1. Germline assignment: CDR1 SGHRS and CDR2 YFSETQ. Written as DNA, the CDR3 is TGCGCCAGCAGCTTGGACAGGGGGGGCACAGATACGCAGTATTTT. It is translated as CASSLDRGGTDTQYF.

The CDR3 here is CASSFFGRNQPQHF. In DNA form, the CDR3 reads TGTGCCAGCAGCTTTTTCGGGAGAAATCAGCCCCAGCATTTT. The gene calls are TRBV11-2 and TRBJ1-5, with D unclear. This CDR3 comprises 14 residues. Germline V gene data show CDR1 as SGHAT and CDR2 as FQNNGV. V lost 3 bases to trimming and J lost 4 bases, with 10 bases between them.

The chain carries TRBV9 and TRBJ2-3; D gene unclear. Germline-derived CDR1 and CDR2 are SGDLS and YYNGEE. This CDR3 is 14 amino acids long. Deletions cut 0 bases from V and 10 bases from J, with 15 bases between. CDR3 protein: CASSVDLASDSQYF. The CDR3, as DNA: TGTGCCAGCAGCGTAGATCTTGCATCCGACTCGCAGTATTTT.

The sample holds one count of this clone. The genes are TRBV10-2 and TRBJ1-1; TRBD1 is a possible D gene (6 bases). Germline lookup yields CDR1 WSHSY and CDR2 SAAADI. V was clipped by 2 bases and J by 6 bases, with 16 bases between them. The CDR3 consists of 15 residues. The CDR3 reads CASSEPTEGVAEAFF. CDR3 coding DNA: TGCGCCAGCAGTGAGCCCACTGAGGGGGTGGCTGAAGCTTTCTTT.

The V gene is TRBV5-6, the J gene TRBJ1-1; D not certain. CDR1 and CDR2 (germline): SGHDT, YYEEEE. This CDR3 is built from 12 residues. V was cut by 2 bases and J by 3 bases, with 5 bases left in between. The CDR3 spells CASSFGDTEAFF. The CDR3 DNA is TGTGCCAGCAGCTTCGGGGACACTGAAGCTTTCTTT. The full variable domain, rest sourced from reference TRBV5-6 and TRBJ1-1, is DAGVTQSPTHLIKTRGQQVTLRCSPKSGHDTVSWYQQALGQGPQFIFQYYEEEERQRGNFPDRFSGHQFPNYSSELNVNALLLGDSALYLCASSFGDTEAFFGQGTRLTVV.